These 3 T cell receptor beta chains came from one sample sequenced in a study of CD8+CD57+ T cells in acquired aplastic anemia. Sequencing involved patients with CD8+CD57+ cell expansion previously shown by flow cytometry. Genomic DNA templated the TCR beta VDJ and CDR3 profiling. MiXCR, applied by TCRdb to the reads, yields one record per CDR3 protein. The sample has around 160,000 distinct CDR3 sequences, 40% to 50% seen once. Sequenced input: sorted CD4+, CD8+, or CD8+CD57+ T cells (not recorded which) from PBMCs. These receptors were collected from a human donor with aplastic anemia.

V gene TRBV19 combines with J gene TRBJ1-4, with unresolved D. The germline gives CDR1 LNHDA, CDR2 SQIVND (reference sequence). The CDR3 has 13 residues. The CDR3 DNA reads as TGTGCGGTAGAGGACGGACGGAGTGAAAAACTGTTTTTT. This gives the protein CAVEDGRSEKLFF.

This chain uses TRBV5-1 with TRBJ2-3; tentatively, D is TRBD2 (5 bases). CDR1 is SGHRS, CDR2 YFSETQ, per germline. The CDR3 has 14 amino acids. Trimming removed 6 bases at V and 1 base at J, with 12 bases between. CDR3 sequence (DNA): TGCGCCAGCAAGGTGGGAGTGGGCACAGATACGCAGTATTTT. Its translation is CASKVGVGTDTQYF.

CDR3 sequence (DNA): TGCGCCAGCAGGGCCCCGGGACAGGGGACGGGGCAGTTCTTC. The encoded protein is CASRAPGQGTGQFF. The chain is built from TRBV10-2 and TRBJ2-1, with 10 bases that match TRBD1. V trimming: 6 bases; J trimming: 12 bases; junction bases outside the gene matches: 11. The CDR3 totals 14 residues. Germline V gene lookup returns CDR1 WSHSY and CDR2 SAAADI.